Reported below is one T cell receptor (beta chain). The CDR3 is made up of 16 amino acids. V lost 3 bases and J 1 base, leaving 15 bases between the germline ends. Germline V gene sequence: CDR1 LNHNV, CDR2 YYDKDF (reference sequence). The PCR contained 60 Vbeta and 13 Jbeta primers. Sequencing used immunoSEQ multiplex PCR; TCRdb keeps in-frame clones, though not all of them. The top ten clones hold around 8.2% of a sample with about 110,000 clones, around 80% of them seen once. These data are taken from a study of cytomegalovirus exposure and HLA in healthy donors. The receptor was derived from a man aged 35 to 55 in good health and CMV-seropositive. The V call is TRBV15, the J call TRBJ2-5; possibly TRBD2 for D (7 bases). Material: PBMCs. The CDR3 DNA reads as TGTGCCACCAGCAGCGGCCGGGGGGCTAGCCAAGAGACCCAGTACTTC. It translates to CATSSGRGASQETQYF.